This T cell receptor (beta chain) comes out of a study of blood T cells in healthy people across ages. Study results and limitations: Long-lived donors exceeded aged donors in naive CD4+ cells and diversity.

The CDR3 runs 17 residues. Germline assignment: CDR1 SGHRS and CDR2 YFSETQ. After removal of 0 bases from V and 2 bases from J, the junction contained 7 bases not matched to a gene. The study recruited healthy Caucasian donors from Russia who were aged about 6 to 95. About this clonotype: The antigen is not known.

PCR was performed a second time for 7 to 11 cycles using a sample-barcoded 5' primer and a J-beta primer mix. Unique molecular identifiers of 12 random nucleotides labeled each cDNA. TCRdb processed the 5' RACE reads anew with MiXCR; each CDR3 protein has one entry. The sample has roughly 1,300,000 distinct CDR3 sequences, 55% to 75% seen once. The chain combines TRBV5-1 with TRBJ2-1, with 8 bases matching TRBD2. The receptor's source is a man younger than 30 in good health. Sequenced input: blood. The CDR3 protein is CASSLALAEHPYNEQFF. The CDR3 nucleotides are TGCGCCAGCAGCTTGGCACTAGCGGAGCACCCCTACAATGAGCAGTTCTTC.